This T cell receptor beta chain was documented in a study of T cells in Graves' hyperthyroidism and ophthalmopathy. Study-level background: Once the initial diagnosis was made, peripheral blood was obtained before any treatment.

The investigators amplified TCR beta CDR3 regions from RNA transcripts. The TCR CDR3 first-round RT-PCR relied on the HTBI primer set. TCRdb itself ran the multiplex PCR reads through MiXCR, one entry per CDR3 protein. Of a few hundred thousand distinct CDR3 sequences listed, around a sixth are singletons. In regard to this clonotype: The antigen remains unidentified.

The study enrolled patients aged 18 to 65 with newly diagnosed hyperthyroidism of under 2 months' duration. PBMCs were derived from about 9.1 ml fresh peripheral blood. Study-level points and caveats: A median around 6.4 months before onset, the model predicted ophthalmopathy.

The CDR3 has 15 amino acids. The V segment lost 4 bases and the J segment 4 bases; nucleotides outside the gene matches: 9. CDR1 GTSNPN and CDR2 SVGIG come from the germline V gene (reference sequence). The sample was blood. The source of this sequence is a woman between 25 and 40 years old with Graves' hyperthyroidism. The rearrangement uses TRBV30 and TRBJ1-2; 10 nucleotides align to TRBD1. The CDR3 nucleotides read TGTGCCTGGAACGGGGACAGGGGTTTGAGCTATGGCTACACCTTC. Protein: CAWNGDRGLSYGYTF.